Shown below are 20 T cell receptor beta chains from a single sample sequenced in a study of blood T cell repertoires in COVID-19. The data were produced by immunoSEQ multiplex PCR, yet TCRdb's version contains in-frame clones alone and is incomplete. The sample lists just over 300,000 clones; 89% were seen once. The source material was peripheral blood. The receptors were gathered from a woman in her 30s with COVID-19, enrolled during active disease.

CDR3 sequence (DNA): TGTGCCAGCAGCTTCCAGGGGGCGCGATCACCCCTCCACTTT. It yields the protein CASSFQGARSPLHF. The chain is built from TRBV5-5 and TRBJ1-6, with 8 positions matching TRBD1. V shed 2 bases, J shed 10 bases, and the junction held 5 bases outside the gene matches. Germline CDR1 reads SGHKS; CDR2 reads YYEKEE (reference sequence). CDR3 length equals 14 residues.

The J gene is TRBJ2-1, the V gene TRBV5-6, with 9 bases fitting TRBD2. The CDR3 is 17 residues long. With 2 bases clipped from V and 12 bases from J, the junction kept 18 bases outside the gene matches. The germline V gene encodes CDR1 SGHDT and CDR2 YYEEEE. The DNA for the CDR3 is TGTGCCAGCAGCTTTGGCGGGTGGACTAGCGTGCCCGGTGGGCAGTTCTTC. This gives the protein CASSFGGWTSVPGGQFF.

V is TRBV19 and J is TRBJ1-5, with 7 bases aligning to TRBD1. After removal of 3 bases from V and 9 bases from J, the junction contained 8 bases not matched to a gene. Germline V lookup: CDR1 LNHDA, CDR2 SQIVND (reference sequence). CDR3 size: 14 residues. The CDR3: CASSMTGTFSPQHF. The CDR3 nucleotides are TGTGCCAGTAGTATGACAGGGACGTTTTCGCCCCAGCATTTT. The variable domain in full, with the rest retrieved from reference TRBV19 and TRBJ1-5, is DGGITQSPKYLFRKEGQNVTLSCEQNLNHDAMYWYRQDPGQGLRLIYYSQIVNDFQKGDIAEGYSVSREKKESFPLTVTSAQKNPTAFYLCASSMTGTFSPQHFGDGTRLSIL.

This chain connects TRBV19 to TRBJ1-1; TRBD1 matches 10 bases. The CDR3 covers 15 residues. Per the germline V gene, CDR1 is LNHDA and CDR2 is SQIVND (reference sequence). Unmatched junction bases numbered 4, after V lost 5 bases and J lost 1 base. The CDR3 nucleotides are TGTGCCAGTAGTTTCCGGGACAGGGGGAACACTGAAGCTTTCTTT. It is translated as CASSFRDRGNTEAFF. The full variable domain, its missing parts supplied by reference TRBV19 and TRBJ1-1, is DGGITQSPKYLFRKEGQNVTLSCEQNLNHDAMYWYRQDPGQGLRLIYYSQIVNDFQKGDIAEGYSVSREKKESFPLTVTSAQKNPTAFYLCASSFRDRGNTEAFFGQGTRLTVV.

The chain combines TRBV19 with TRBJ2-7, with TRBD1 identical over 7 bases. This CDR3 is 15 amino acids long. Germline CDR1 LNHDA, CDR2 SQIVND (reference sequence). V dropped 1 base and J dropped 2; count of bases not matched to a gene: 5. The CDR3 DNA reads TGTGCCAGTAGTATAGGGACAGGTTATGCCTACGAGCAGTACTTC. Translation: CASSIGTGYAYEQYF.

The chain carries TRBV18 and TRBJ2-3, with D perhaps matching TRBD2 (5 bases). This CDR3 is 14 amino acids long. The germline V gene encodes CDR1 KGHSH and CDR2 LQKENI. Trimming stripped 3 bases from V and 6 bases from J, with 13 bases between. DNA of the CDR3: TGTGCCAGCTCACCGGGTCGGGGAGTGGATACGCAGTATTTT. It encodes CASSPGRGVDTQYF. Combining the CDR3 with reference TRBV18 and TRBJ2-3 gives the whole variable domain NAGVMQNPRHLVRRRGQEARLRCSPMKGHSHVYWYRQLPEEGLKFMVYLQKENIIDESGMPKERFSAEFPKEGPSILRIQQVVRGDSAAYFCASSPGRGVDTQYFGPGTRLTVL.

The chain joins TRBV19 to TRBJ1-6; maybe TRBD1 (5 bases). V gave up 5 bases and J gave up 6 bases, with 14 bases separating them. Per the germline V gene, CDR1 is LNHDA and CDR2 is SQIVND (reference sequence). The CDR3 consists of 15 residues. CDR3 nucleotide sequence: TGTGCCAGTAGTGGGGGGACCGGATCTAATTCACCCCTCCACTTT. This translates into CASSGGTGSNSPLHF.

The genes are TRBV7-9 and TRBJ1-3; TRBD1 aligns across 8 bases. The CDR3 loop spans 15 amino acids. CDR1 and CDR2 from the germline V gene are SEHNR and FQNEAQ (reference sequence). The trim removed 3 bases at V and 0 bases at J, leaving 1 base unmatched. In nucleotides, the CDR3 is TGTGCCAGCAGCTTGGGACAGGTCTCTGGAAACACCATATATTTT. Its protein is CASSLGQVSGNTIYF.

This clone was seen a few times. The rearrangement links TRBV15 to TRBJ1-1; D uncertain. Germline lookup yields CDR1 LNHNV and CDR2 YYDKDF (reference sequence). CDR3 size: 16 residues. Trimming took 5 bases from V and 1 from J, leaving 17 bases between them. The CDR3, as DNA: TGTGCCACCAGCGAAGGAGTCATTGTCCGGAACACTGAAGCTTTCTTT. It specifies CATSEGVIVRNTEAFF.

J is TRBJ1-2 and V is TRBV6-5; possibly TRBD1 for D (6 bases). Germline values: CDR1 MNHEY, CDR2 SVGAGI. Trimming stripped 0 bases from V and 2 bases from J, with 7 bases between. The CDR3 length is 14 residues. This CDR3 reads CASSYSDRNYGYTF. The CDR3 DNA follows: TGTGCCAGCAGTTACTCTGACAGGAACTATGGCTACACCTTC.

The rearrangement joins TRBV6-2 or TRBV6-3 to TRBJ2-6; 8 nucleotides agree with TRBD1. This CDR3 comprises 19 residues. V was clipped by 5 bases and J by 1 base; unmatched bases: 13. Germline values: CDR1 MNHEY, CDR2 SVGEGT. CDR3 nucleotides: TGTGCCAGCAGTCTCCGACAGGGGAGGTATTTATCTGGGGCCAACGTCCTGACTTTC. Its protein product is CASSLRQGRYLSGANVLTF.

This rearrangement joins TRBV7-8 to TRBJ1-4; the match to TRBD1 covers 7 bases. Germline V gives CDR1 SGHVS, CDR2 FQNEAQ. After removal of 2 bases from V and 2 bases from J, the junction contained 2 bases not matched to a gene. This CDR3 has 15 amino acids. CDR3 residues: CASSLNRGTNEKLFF. The CDR3 bases are TGTGCCAGCAGCTTAAACAGGGGCACTAATGAAAAACTGTTTTTT.

The chain is built from TRBV6-6 and TRBJ1-1; D gene uncertain. This CDR3 comprises 16 residues. The V gene's germline CDR1 is MNHNY and CDR2 SVGAGI (reference sequence). Trimming shortened V by 0 bases and J by 4 bases, and 15 bases separated the two germline ends. This CDR3 is CASSYSVPPPGTEAFF. The CDR3 DNA reads TGTGCCAGCAGTTACTCCGTTCCGCCTCCAGGCACTGAAGCTTTCTTT.

The genes are TRBV6-5 and TRBJ2-4; perhaps TRBD2 as D (5 bases). Trimming took off 6 bases at V and 0 bases at J, with 9 bases between the two ends. Germline lookup yields CDR1 MNHEY and CDR2 SVGAGI. There are 14 residues in the CDR3. The CDR3 region is CASRPGLAKNIQYF. The DNA of the CDR3 is TGTGCCAGCAGACCGGGATTAGCCAAAAACATTCAGTACTTC.

This sequence joins TRBV2 and TRBJ2-1; TRBD1 agrees at 8 bases. The junction had 12 bases not matched to a gene; V was cut back by 2 bases and J by 15 bases. This CDR3 spans 14 amino acids. The germline CDR1 and CDR2 sequences are SNHLY and FYNNEI. CDR3 coding DNA: TGTGCCAGCAGTGAAAGCCCCGGACAGGGATTTCCGTTCTTC. It encodes CASSESPGQGFPFF.

The chain joins TRBV2 to TRBJ1-5; D uncertain. The CDR3 extends over 13 amino acids. The V end was cut by 3 bases, the J end by 6 bases, with 9 bases between. Germline CDR1 is SNHLY and CDR2 is FYNNEI. The CDR3 nucleotides are TGTGCCAGCAGTGACAGGCTTGGTCAGCCCCAGCATTTT. Translation gives CASSDRLGQPQHF.

The gene calls are TRBV18 and TRBJ2-2; TRBD2 is a possible D gene (5 bases). In germline, CDR1 is KGHSH, CDR2 LQKENI. The V end lost 6 bases, the J end lost 5 bases, and 16 bases lay between the germline ends. The CDR3 is 15 amino acids. The CDR3 DNA reads TGTGCCAGCTCCACCGGGAATTCTAGGACCGGGGAGCTGTTTTTT. Translation: CASSTGNSRTGELFF. Full variable domain (remainder filled in from reference TRBV18 and TRBJ2-2): NAGVMQNPRHLVRRRGQEARLRCSPMKGHSHVYWYRQLPEEGLKFMVYLQKENIIDESGMPKERFSAEFPKEGPSILRIQQVVRGDSAAYFCASSTGNSRTGELFFGEGSRLTVL.

V usage is TRBV3-1 (or the pseudogene TRBV3-2) and J usage is TRBJ2-3, with 9 bases aligning to TRBD2. The CDR3 is 13 amino acids. The J segment lost 12 bases and the V segment lost 4 bases, leaving 8 bases of the junction unmatched. CDR1 and CDR2 from the germline V gene are LGHDT and YNNKEL (reference sequence). CDR3 coding DNA: TGTGCCAGCAGCCCCCGGGCGGGGGGGGGTCAGTATTTT. Protein: CASSPRAGGGQYF.

Here the CDR3 DNA reads TGTGCCAGCAGTTGGACAGGGAACACTGAAGCTTTCTTT. This sequence encodes CASSWTGNTEAFF. The genes are TRBV6-6 and TRBJ1-1, with TRBD1 matching over 7 bases. Trimming took 4 bases from V and 1 from J; bases not matched to a gene: 0. The CDR3 extends over 13 amino acids. CDR1 is MNHNY, CDR2 SVGAGI, per germline (reference sequence).

This clone has a single count. V is TRBV7-9 and J is TRBJ1-4, with D uncertain. CDR1 SEHNR and CDR2 FQNEAQ come from the germline V gene (reference sequence). The ends were cut back, 2 bases at V and 4 bases at J, with 11 bases in the middle. The length of the CDR3 is 15 residues. The CDR3 coding sequence is TGTGCCAGCAGCTTAAATGCGGCAATTAATGAAAAACTGTTTTTT. It is translated as CASSLNAAINEKLFF. Full variable domain (rest looked up from reference TRBV7-9 and TRBJ1-4): DTGVSQNPRHKITKRGQNVTFRCDPISEHNRLYWYRQTLGQGPEFLTYFQNEAQLEKSRLLSDRFSAERPKGSFSTLEIQRTEQGDSAMYLCASSLNAAINEKLFFGSGTQLSVL.